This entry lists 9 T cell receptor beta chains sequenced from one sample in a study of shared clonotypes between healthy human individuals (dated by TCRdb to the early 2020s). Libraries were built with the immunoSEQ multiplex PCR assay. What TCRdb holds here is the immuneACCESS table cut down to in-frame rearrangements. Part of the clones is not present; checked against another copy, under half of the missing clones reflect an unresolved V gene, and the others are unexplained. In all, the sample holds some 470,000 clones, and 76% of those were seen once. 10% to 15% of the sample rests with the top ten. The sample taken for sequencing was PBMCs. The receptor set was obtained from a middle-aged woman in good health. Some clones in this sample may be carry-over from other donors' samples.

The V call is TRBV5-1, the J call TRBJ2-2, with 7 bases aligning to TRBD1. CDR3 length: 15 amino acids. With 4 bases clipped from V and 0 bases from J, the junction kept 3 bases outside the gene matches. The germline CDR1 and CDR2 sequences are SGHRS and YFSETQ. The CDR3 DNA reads TGCGCCAGCAGCGCCGGGACAGCGAACACCGGGGAGCTGTTTTTT. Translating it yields CASSAGTANTGELFF.

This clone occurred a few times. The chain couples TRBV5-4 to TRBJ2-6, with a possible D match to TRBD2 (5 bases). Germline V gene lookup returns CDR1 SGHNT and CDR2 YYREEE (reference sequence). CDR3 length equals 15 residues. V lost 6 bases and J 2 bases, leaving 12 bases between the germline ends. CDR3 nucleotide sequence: TGTGCCAGCATTCTGGCCGGGGCTGGGGCCAACGTCCTGACTTTC. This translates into CASILAGAGANVLTF. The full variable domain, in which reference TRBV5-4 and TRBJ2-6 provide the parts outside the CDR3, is ETGVTQSPTHLIKTRGQQVTLRCSSQSGHNTVSWYQQALGQGPQFIFQYYREEENGRGNFPPRFSGLQFPNYSSELNVNALELDDSALYLCASILAGAGANVLTFGAGSRLTVL.

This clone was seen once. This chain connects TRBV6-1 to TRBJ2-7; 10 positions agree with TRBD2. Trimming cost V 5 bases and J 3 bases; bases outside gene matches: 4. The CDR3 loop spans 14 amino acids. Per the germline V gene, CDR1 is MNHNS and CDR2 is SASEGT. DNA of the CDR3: TGTGCCAGCAGTCACCGACTAGCGGGCTACGAGCAGTACTTC. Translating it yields CASSHRLAGYEQYF.

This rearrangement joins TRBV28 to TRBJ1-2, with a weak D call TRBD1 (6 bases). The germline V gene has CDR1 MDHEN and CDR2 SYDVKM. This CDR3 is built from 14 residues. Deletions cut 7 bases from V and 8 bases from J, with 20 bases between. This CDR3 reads CASNLGGTSDGYTF. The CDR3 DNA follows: TGTGCCAGCAACCTTGGGGGGACATCGGACGGCTACACCTTC.

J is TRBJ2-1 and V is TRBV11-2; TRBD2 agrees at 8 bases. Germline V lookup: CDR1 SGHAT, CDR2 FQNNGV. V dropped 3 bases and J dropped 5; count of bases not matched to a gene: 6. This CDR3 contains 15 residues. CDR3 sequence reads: CASSFRTSGHNEQFF. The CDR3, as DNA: TGTGCCAGCAGCTTCAGAACTAGCGGACACAATGAGCAGTTCTTC.

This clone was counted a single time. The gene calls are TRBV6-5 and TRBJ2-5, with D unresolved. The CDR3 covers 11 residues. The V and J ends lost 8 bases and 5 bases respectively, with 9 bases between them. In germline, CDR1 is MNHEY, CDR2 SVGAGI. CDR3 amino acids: CASSTPETQYF. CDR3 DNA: TGTGCCAGCTCAACCCCGGAGACCCAGTACTTC.

CDR3 DNA sequence: TGTGCCAGCGTAGTTACAGGGGGCTGGGAGACCCAGTACTTC. It translates to CASVVTGGWETQYF. The V call is TRBV6-1, the J call TRBJ2-5, with TRBD1 matching 9 bases. CDR3 size: 14 residues. Germline V gene lookup returns CDR1 MNHNS and CDR2 SASEGT. The V segment lost 8 bases and the J segment 5 bases; nucleotides outside the gene matches: 9.

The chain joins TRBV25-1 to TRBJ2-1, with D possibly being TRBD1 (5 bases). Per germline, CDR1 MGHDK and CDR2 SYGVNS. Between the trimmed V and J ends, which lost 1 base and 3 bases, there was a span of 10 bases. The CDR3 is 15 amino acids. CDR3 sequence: CASSEWEGDYNEQFF. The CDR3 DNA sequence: TGTGCCAGCAGTGAATGGGAAGGGGACTACAATGAGCAGTTCTTC.

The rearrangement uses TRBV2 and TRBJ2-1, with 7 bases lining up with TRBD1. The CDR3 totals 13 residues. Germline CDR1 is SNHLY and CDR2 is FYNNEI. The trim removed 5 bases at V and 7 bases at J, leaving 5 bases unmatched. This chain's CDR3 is CASSWDSENEQFF. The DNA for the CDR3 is TGTGCCAGCAGTTGGGACAGCGAGAATGAGCAGTTCTTC.